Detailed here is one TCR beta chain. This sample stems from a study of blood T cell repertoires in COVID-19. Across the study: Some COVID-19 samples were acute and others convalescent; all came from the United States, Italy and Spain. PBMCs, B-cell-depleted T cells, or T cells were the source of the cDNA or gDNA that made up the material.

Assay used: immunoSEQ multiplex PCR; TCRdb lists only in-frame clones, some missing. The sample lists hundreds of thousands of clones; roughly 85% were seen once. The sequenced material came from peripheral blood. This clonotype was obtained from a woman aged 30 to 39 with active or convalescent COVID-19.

The CDR3 loop is CASSKTGNYGYTF. The CDR3 coding sequence is TGTGCCAGCAGCAAAACAGGGAACTATGGCTACACCTTC. V and J are TRBV13 and TRBJ1-2, with a weak D call TRBD1 (6 bases). CDR1 and CDR2 from the germline V gene are PRHDT and FYEKMQ (reference sequence). The CDR3 consists of 13 residues. The V gene lost 5 bases and the J gene lost 2 bases, with 9 bases spanning the gap.